This T cell receptor (beta chain) is drawn from a study of vaccination effects on CD4 cells after COVID-19. Findings and limits, study-wide: Pronounced clonal contraction occurred in clones induced by infection and by vaccine late after vaccination.

The assay was immunoSEQ multiplex PCR, and TCRdb's table has in-frame clones only and misses some. The repertoire includes just under 65,000 clones, less than 80% of them detected once, and over 3.5% sits in the top ten. By share, this clone counts as large. Its specificity is not known. CDR3 length: 17 amino acids. Looked up from germline, CDR1 is MNHEY and CDR2 is SVGEGT. The J segment lost 6 bases and the V segment lost 2 bases, leaving 11 bases of the junction unmatched. ViraFEST used viral peptide pools to expand antigen-specific CD4+ T cells before sequencing. Subsequent to a culture period of around eleven days, CD4+ T cells were isolated. Absence of prior SARS-CoV-2 infection characterized the vaccine recipients, who showed negative nucleocapsid antibodies. The culture medium for a few million PBMC per well included around 10 IU/ml IL-2 and around 9.8 ug/ml peptides. At days 3 and 7, half of the medium was exchanged for IL-2 medium.

The sequencing used CD4+ T cells from PBMCs cultured with HCoV-OC43 spike peptides, collected before COVID-19 vaccination. Subset denoted: HCoV-OC43 spike overlapping peptide pool stimulation. The chain couples TRBV6-2 or TRBV6-3 to TRBJ2-2; 8 bases line up with TRBD1. The TCR comes from a human donor who received a COVID-19 vaccine. The CDR3 region has the DNA TGTGCCAGCAGTTACAATAGCGGCGGACAGGGTGCCGGGGAGCTGTTTTTT. It specifies CASSYNSGGQGAGELFF.